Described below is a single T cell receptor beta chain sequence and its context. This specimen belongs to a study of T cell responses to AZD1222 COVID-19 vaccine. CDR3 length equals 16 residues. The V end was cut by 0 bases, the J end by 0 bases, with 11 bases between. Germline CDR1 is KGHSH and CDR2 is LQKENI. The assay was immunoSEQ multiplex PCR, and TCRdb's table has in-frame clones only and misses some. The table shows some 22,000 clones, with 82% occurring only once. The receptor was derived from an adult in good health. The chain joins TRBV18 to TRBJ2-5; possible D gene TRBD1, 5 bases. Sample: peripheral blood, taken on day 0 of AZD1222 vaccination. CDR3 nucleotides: TGTGCCAGCTCACCACCGGCAAGGGGTGACCAAGAGACCCAGTACTTC. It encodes CASSPPARGDQETQYF.